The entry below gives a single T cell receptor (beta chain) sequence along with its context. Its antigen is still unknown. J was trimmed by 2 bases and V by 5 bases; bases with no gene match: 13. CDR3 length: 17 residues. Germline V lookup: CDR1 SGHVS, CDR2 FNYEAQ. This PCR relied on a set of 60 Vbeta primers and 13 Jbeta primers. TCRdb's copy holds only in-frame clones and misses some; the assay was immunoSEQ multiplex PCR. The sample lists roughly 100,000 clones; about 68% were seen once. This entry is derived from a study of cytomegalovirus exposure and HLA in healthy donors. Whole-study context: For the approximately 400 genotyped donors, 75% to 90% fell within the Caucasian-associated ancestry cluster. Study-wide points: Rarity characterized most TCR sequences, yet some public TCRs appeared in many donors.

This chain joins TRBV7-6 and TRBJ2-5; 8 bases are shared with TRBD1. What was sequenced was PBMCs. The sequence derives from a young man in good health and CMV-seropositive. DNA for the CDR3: TGTGCCAGCAGCCCCACCCTCAGGGGGCGTACTCAAGAGACCCAGTACTTC. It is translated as CASSPTLRGRTQETQYF.